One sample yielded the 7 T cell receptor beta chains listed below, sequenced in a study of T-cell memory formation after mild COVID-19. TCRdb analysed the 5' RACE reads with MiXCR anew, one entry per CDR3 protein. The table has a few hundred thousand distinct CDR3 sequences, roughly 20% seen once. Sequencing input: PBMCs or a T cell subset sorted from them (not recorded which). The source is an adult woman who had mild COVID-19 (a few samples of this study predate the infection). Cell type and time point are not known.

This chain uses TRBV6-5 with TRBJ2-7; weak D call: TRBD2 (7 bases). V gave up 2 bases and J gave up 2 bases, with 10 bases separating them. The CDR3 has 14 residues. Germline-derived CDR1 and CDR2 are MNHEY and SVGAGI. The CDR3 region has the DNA TGTGCCAGCAGTTACCCGGGGGGCACCTACGAGCAGTACTTC. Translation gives CASSYPGGTYEQYF.

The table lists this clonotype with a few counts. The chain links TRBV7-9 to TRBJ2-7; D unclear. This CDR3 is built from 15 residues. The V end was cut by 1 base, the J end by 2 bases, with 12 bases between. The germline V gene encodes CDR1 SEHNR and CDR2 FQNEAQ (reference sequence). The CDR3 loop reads CASSLESRAPYEQYF. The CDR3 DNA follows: TGTGCCAGCAGCTTAGAGTCCAGAGCACCCTACGAGCAGTACTTC.

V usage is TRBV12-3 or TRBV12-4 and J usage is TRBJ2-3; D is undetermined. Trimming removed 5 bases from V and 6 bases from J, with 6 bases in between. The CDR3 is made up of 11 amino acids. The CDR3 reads CASSELDTQYF. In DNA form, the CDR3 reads TGTGCCAGCAGTGAACTTGATACGCAGTATTTT.

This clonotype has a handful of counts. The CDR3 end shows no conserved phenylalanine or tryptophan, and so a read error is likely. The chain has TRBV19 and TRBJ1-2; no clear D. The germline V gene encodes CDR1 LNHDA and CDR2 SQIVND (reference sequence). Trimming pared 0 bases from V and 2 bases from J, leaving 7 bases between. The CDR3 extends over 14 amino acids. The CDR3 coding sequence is TGTGCCAGTAGTATAGACCCGGACAACTATGGCTACACCTTA. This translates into CASSIDPDNYGYTL.

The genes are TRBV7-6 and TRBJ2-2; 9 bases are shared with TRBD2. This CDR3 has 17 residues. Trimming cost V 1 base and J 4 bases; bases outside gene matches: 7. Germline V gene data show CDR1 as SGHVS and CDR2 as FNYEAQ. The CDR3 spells CASSLGWSGRITGELFF. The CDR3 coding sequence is TGTGCCAGCAGCTTAGGATGGAGCGGGAGGATCACCGGGGAGCTGTTTTTT.

CDR3 loop: CASSLWGQGAHGYTF. The CDR3 nucleotides are TGTGCCAGCAGTTTATGGGGTCAGGGGGCTCATGGCTACACCTTC. The chain combines TRBV27 with TRBJ1-2, with 8 bases fitting TRBD1. Germline V gene sequence: CDR1 MNHEY, CDR2 SMNVEV (reference sequence). The J segment lost 6 bases and the V segment lost 1 base, leaving 7 bases of the junction unmatched. The CDR3 runs to 15 residues.

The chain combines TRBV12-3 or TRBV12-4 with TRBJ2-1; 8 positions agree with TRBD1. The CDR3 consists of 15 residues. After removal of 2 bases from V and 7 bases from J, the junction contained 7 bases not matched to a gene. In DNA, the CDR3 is TGTGCCAGCAGTTTAAGCACAGGGGGAAGGAATGAGCAGTTCTTC. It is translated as CASSLSTGGRNEQFF.